This T cell receptor beta chain emerged from a study of shared clonotypes between healthy human individuals. In the naive CD8 group, cells lacked CD45RO and were positively selected for CCR7, so terminally differentiated effector memory CD45RA+ cells were left out. The donors were adults (healthy and HIV-negative) with no recent acute infections or vaccinations. All of the donors resided in Nashville, Tennessee, and each was a Caucasian adult. Replicate PCRs run on sorted subsets employed 200 ng DNA, 25,000 to 35,000 T cell genomes. Clones were sequenced by immunoSEQ multiplex PCR, and TCRdb holds only the in-frame ones, with some missing. The sample shows around 2,000,000 clones, approximately 94% of them seen only once. This clone showed up just once. Its antigen is currently unknown. Broader study findings: Among the subsets, naive ones generally showed larger estimated richness than memory ones.

CDR1 and CDR2 (germline): MNHNY, SVGAGI (reference sequence). The V end lost 2 bases, the J end lost 11 bases, and 12 bases lay between the germline ends. This CDR3 spans 12 amino acids. Input material: naive CD8+ T cells sorted from blood. The chain links TRBV6-6 to TRBJ1-1; tentative D call: TRBD1 (5 bases). This TCR was recovered from a man aged 18-30 years in good health. Here the CDR3 DNA reads TGTGCCAGCAGTTACGAGGGGAGGGAGGCTTTCTTT. Residues: CASSYEGREAFF.